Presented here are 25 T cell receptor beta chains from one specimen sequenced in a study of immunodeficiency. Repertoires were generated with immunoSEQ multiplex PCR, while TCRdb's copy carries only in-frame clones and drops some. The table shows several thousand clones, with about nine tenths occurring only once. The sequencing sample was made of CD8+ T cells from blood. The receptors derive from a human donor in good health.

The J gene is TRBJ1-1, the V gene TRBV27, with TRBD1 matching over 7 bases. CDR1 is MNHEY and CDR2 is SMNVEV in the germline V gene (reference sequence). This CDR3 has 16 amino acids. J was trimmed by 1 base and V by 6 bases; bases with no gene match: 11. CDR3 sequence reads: CASRGDSVNENTEAFF. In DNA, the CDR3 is TGTGCCAGCAGGGGGGACAGCGTGAACGAGAACACTGAAGCTTTCTTT.

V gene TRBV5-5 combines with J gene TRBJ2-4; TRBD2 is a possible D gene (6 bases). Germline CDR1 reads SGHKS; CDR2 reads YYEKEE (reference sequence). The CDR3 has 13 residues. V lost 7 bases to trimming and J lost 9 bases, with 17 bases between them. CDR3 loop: CASPPGGLCIQYF. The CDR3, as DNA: TGTGCCAGCCCTCCCGGGGGATTGTGCATTCAGTACTTC. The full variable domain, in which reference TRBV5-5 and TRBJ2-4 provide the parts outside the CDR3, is DAGVTQSPTHLIKTRGQQVTLRCSPISGHKSVSWYQQVLGQGPQFIFQYYEKEERGRGNFPDRFSARQFPNYSSELNVNALLLGDSALYLCASPPGGLCIQYFGAGTRLSVL.

The DNA of the CDR3 is TGTGCCAGTAGTATCATTAGTTCCAATGAGCAGTTCTTC. Translating gives CASSIISSNEQFF. The J gene is TRBJ2-1, the V gene TRBV19; no clear D. Trimming removed 3 bases from V and 6 bases from J, with 9 bases in between. CDR1 is LNHDA, CDR2 SQIVND, per germline (reference sequence). The CDR3 has 13 residues. The variable domain in full, completed from reference TRBV19 and TRBJ2-1, reads DGGITQSPKYLFRKEGQNVTLSCEQNLNHDAMYWYRQDPGQGLRLIYYSQIVNDFQKGDIAEGYSVSREKKESFPLTVTSAQKNPTAFYLCASSIISSNEQFFGPGTRLTVL.

CDR3 protein: CSVFGGVNTEAFF. For the CDR3, the DNA is TGCAGCGTTTTTGGCGGGGTTAACACTGAAGCTTTCTTT. The rearrangement links TRBV29-1 to TRBJ1-1; no reliable D call. Germline values: CDR1 SQVTM, CDR2 ANQGSEA. The length of the CDR3 is 13 residues. V lost 5 bases and J 2 bases, leaving 12 bases between the germline ends.

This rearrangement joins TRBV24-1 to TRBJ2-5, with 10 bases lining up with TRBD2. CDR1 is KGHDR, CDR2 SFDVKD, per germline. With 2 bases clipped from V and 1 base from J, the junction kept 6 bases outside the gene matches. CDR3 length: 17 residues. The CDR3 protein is CATSDSDRTSGQETQYF. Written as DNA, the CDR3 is TGTGCCACCAGTGATTCCGACAGGACTAGCGGCCAAGAGACCCAGTACTTC.

CDR3 residues: CASSKDRGREETQYF. The CDR3 DNA sequence: TGTGCCAGCAGCAAGGACAGGGGGCGGGAAGAGACCCAGTACTTC. The V gene is TRBV21-1, the J gene TRBJ2-5; the table assigns TRBD1, which was not confirmed against the DNA. TRBV21-1 is designated a pseudogene. The CDR3 has 15 residues.

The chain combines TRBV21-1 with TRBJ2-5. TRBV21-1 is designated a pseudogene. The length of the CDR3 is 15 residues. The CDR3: CASSKAGKEGETQYF. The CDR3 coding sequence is TGTGCCAGCAGCAAAGCCGGAAAAGAAGGGGAGACCCAGTACTTC.

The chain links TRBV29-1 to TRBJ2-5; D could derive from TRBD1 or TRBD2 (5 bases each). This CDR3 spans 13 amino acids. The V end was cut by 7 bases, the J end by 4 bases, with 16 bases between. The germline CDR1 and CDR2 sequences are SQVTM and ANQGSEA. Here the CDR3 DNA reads TGCAGCGCCCCAAACGGGACGGTAGAGACCCAGTACTTC. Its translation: CSAPNGTVETQYF.

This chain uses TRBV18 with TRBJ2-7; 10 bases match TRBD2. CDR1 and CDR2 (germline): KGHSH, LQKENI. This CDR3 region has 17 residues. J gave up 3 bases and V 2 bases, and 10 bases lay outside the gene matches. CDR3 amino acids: CASSPEGKGLADYEQYF. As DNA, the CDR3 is TGTGCCAGCTCACCAGAGGGAAAAGGACTAGCGGACTACGAGCAGTACTTC.

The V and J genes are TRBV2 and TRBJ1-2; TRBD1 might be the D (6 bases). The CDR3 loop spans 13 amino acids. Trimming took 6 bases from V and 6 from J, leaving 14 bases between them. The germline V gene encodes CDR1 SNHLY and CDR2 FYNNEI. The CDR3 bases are TGTGCCAGCAGCGCGGGACAAGCTCATGGCTACACCTTC. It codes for CASSAGQAHGYTF.

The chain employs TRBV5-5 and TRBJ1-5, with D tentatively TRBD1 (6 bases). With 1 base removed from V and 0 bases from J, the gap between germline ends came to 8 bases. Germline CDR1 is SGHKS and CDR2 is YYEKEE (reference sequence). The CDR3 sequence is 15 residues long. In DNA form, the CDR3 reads TGTGCCAGCAGCTTGACAGGGTATAGCAATCAGCCCCAGCATTTT. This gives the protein CASSLTGYSNQPQHF.

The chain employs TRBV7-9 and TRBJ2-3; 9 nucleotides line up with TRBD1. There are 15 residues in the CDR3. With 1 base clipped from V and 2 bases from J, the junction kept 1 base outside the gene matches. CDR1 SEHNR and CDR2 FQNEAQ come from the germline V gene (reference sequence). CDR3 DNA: TGTGCCAGCAGCTTAGGGGACAGGGTCACAGATACGCAGTATTTT. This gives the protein CASSLGDRVTDTQYF.

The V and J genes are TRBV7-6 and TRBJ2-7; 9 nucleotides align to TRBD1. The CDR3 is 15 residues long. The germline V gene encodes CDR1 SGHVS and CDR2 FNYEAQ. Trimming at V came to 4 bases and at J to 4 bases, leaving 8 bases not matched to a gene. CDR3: CASSYTGGKVYEQYF. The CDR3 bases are TGTGCCAGCAGCTATACAGGGGGCAAGGTATACGAGCAGTACTTC.

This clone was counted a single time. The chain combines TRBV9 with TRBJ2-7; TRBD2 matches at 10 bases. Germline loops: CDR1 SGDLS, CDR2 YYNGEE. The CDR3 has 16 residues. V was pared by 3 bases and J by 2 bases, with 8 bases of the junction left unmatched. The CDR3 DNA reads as TGTGCCAGCAGCGCGGCTCTAGCGGGAGATCCCTACGAGCAGTACTTC. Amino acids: CASSAALAGDPYEQYF.

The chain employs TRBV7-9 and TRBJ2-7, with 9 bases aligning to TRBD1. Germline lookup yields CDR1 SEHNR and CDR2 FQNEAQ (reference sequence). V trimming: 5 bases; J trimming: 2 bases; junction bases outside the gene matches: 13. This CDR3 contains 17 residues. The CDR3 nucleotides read TGTGCCAGCAGCCCGTCCCGGGACAGGGCCCCAGCCTACGAGCAGTACTTC. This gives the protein CASSPSRDRAPAYEQYF.

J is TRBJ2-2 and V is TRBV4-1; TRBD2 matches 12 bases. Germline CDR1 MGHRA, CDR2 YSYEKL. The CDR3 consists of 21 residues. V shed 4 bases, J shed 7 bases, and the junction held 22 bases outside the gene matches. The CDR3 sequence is CASSLTPSGGAFSVHSGELFF. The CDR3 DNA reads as TGCGCCAGCAGCCTGACCCCTAGCGGGGGGGCATTCTCAGTGCATAGCGGGGAGCTGTTTTTT.

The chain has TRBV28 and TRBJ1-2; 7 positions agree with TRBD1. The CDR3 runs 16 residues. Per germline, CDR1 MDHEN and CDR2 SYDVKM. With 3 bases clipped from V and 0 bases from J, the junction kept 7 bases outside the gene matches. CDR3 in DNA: TGTGCCAGCAGTTTTGACAGGGCCAAAGCTAACTATGGCTACACCTTC. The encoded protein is CASSFDRAKANYGYTF.

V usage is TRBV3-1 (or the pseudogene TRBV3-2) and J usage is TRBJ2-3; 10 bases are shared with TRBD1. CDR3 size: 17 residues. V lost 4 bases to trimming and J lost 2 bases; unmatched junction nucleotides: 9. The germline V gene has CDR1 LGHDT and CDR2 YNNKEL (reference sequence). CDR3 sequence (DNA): TGTGCCAGCAGCCGCCCCGGGACAGGGGAAATCACAGATACGCAGTATTTT. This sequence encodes CASSRPGTGEITDTQYF.

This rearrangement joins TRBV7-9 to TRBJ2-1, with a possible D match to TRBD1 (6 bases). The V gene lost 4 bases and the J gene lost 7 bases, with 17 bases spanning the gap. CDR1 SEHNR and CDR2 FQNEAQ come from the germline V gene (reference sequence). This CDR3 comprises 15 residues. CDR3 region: CASSSFGGDRNEQFF. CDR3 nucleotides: TGTGCCAGCAGCTCCTTTGGGGGCGATAGGAATGAGCAGTTCTTC. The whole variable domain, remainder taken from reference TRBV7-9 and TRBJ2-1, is DTGVSQNPRHKITKRGQNVTFRCDPISEHNRLYWYRQTLGQGPEFLTYFQNEAQLEKSRLLSDRFSAERPKGSFSTLEIQRTEQGDSAMYLCASSSFGGDRNEQFFGPGTRLTVL.

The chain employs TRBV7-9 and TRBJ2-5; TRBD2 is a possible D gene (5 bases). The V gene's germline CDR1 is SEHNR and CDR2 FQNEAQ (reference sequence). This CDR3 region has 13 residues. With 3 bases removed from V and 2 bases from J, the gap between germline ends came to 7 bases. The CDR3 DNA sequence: TGTGCCAGCAGCTTCCGGGAACAAGAGACCCAGTACTTC. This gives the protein CASSFREQETQYF.

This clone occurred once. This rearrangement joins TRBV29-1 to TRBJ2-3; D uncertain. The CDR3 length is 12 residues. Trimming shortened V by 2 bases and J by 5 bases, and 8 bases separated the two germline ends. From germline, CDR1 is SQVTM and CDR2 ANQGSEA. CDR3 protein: CSVEPPIDTQYF. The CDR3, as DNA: TGCAGCGTTGAACCTCCTATAGATACGCAGTATTTT.

CDR3 protein: CASPRGPYTQYF. In DNA, the CDR3 is TGTGCTAGTCCGAGGGGGCCATATACGCAGTATTTT. The V call is TRBV12-5, the J call TRBJ2-3; TRBD1 aligns across 7 bases. J lost 7 bases, V lost 8 bases, and 6 bases had no gene match. CDR1 LGHNT and CDR2 FRNRAP come from the germline V gene. The CDR3 covers 12 residues.

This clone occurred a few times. The CDR3 protein is CASSPGRGVGEQYF. Written as DNA, the CDR3 is TGTGCCAGTTCCCCGGGGAGGGGAGTGGGCGAGCAGTACTTC. This chain connects TRBV19 to TRBJ2-7, with 7 bases that match TRBD2. The V gene's germline CDR1 is LNHDA and CDR2 SQIVND (reference sequence). V was clipped by 8 bases and J by 6 bases; unmatched bases: 13. The length of the CDR3 is 14 residues.

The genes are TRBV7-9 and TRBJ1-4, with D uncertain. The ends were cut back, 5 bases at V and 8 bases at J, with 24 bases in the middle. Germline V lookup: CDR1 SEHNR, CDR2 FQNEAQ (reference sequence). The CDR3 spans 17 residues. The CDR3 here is CASSPNWATGRGEKLFF. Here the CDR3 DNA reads TGTGCCAGCAGCCCTAATTGGGCAACTGGGAGAGGCGAAAAACTGTTTTTT.

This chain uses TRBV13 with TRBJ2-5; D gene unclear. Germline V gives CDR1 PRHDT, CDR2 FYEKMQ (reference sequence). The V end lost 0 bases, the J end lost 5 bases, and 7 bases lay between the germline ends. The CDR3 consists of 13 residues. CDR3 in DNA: TGTGCCAGCAGCTTAGGTTCGAGGGAGACCCAGTACTTC. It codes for CASSLGSRETQYF. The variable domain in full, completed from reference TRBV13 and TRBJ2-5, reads AAGVIQSPRHLIKEKRETATLKCYPIPRHDTVYWYQQGPGQDPQFLISFYEKMQSDKGSIPDRFSAQQFSDYHSELNMSSLELGDSALYFCASSLGSRETQYFGPGTRLLVL.